The entry below gives a single TCR beta chain sequence along with its context. Its specific antigen is unknown. At one end the junction does not follow the germline gene, possibly because of a read error. The library came from the immunoSEQ multiplex PCR assay. TCRdb took this table from immuneACCESS and kept in-frame rearrangements with V and J called. Such tables lack part of the clones; where checked against another copy, unresolved V genes explain under half of the gap, and the rest is unexplained. Within this sample are fewer than 90,000 clones, with around 90% of them counted one time only. About 1.9% of the sample rests with the top ten. This record belongs to a study of control samples from healthy donors and cancer patients (dated by TCRdb to about 2020). Spanning cysteine to phenylalanine, the CDR3 consists of 15 amino acids. The retained sequence is limited to the CDR3, 45 bases, with the frame set at the first base. From the germline V gene (reference sequence), CDR1 is SEHNR and CDR2 is FQNEAQ.

The receptor chain draws on TRBV7-9 and TRBJ2-1; the central 12 bases match TRBD2. The sequenced sample was PBMCs. The TCR comes from a woman aged 60 to 75 with head and neck cancer. CDR3 sequence: CASSFLAGGYSEQFF. The DNA sequence follows: TGTGCCAGCAGCTTCCTAGCGGGAGGGTACAGTGAGCAGTTCTTC.